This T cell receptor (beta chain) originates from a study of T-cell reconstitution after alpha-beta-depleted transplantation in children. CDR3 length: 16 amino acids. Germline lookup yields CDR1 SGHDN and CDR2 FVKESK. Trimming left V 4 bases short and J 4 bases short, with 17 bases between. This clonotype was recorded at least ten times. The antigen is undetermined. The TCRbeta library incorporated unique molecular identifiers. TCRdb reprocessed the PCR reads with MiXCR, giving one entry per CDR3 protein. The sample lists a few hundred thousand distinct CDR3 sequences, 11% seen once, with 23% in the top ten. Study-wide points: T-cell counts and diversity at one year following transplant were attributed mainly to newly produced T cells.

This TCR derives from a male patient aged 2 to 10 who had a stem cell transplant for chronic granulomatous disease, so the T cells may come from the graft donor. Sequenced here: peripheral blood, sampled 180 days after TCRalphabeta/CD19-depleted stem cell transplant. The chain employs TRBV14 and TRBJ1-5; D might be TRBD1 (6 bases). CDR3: CASSLPNRVENQPQHF. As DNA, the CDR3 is TGTGCCAGCAGCCTCCCGAACAGGGTTGAGAATCAGCCCCAGCATTTT.